Given below is one TCR beta chain in context. What it binds is unknown. Researchers ran the PCR with 60 Vbeta and 13 Jbeta primers. The method was immunoSEQ multiplex PCR; TCRdb's version includes in-frame clones alone and lacks a portion of them. The listing contains 200,000 or so clones. This specimen comes from a study of cytomegalovirus exposure and HLA in healthy donors. Background on the study: A prior analysis found 117 million unique TCR beta sequences from 150 million to 200 million T cells.

General study findings and limits: A later analysis by the authors found several of the most significant clusters apparently linked to common viral pathogens. Fewer N-insertions than the roughly 670-donor mean were reportedly shown by an Asian-associated ancestry cluster in a later analysis.

With V trimmed by 3 bases and J by 5 bases, 6 bases remained unmatched. This CDR3 has 16 residues. Germline lookup yields CDR1 MNHNS and CDR2 SASEGT. V gene TRBV6-1 combines with J gene TRBJ1-5, with TRBD1 matching over 11 bases. This receptor was obtained from a boy younger than 18 in good health and CMV-seronegative. Sequencing was carried out using PBMCs. As DNA, the CDR3 is TGTGCCAGCAGTGACTTTCGGACAGGGGGCTATCAGCCCCAGCATTTT. The encoded protein is CASSDFRTGGYQPQHF.